Described below is a single T cell receptor (beta chain) sequence and its context. A read error may produce the germline difference seen at one junction end. The data stem from a study of T cell repertoires in cytomegalovirus infection. TCRdb recomputed calls from the reads with MiXCR, one row per CDR3 protein. The table records roughly 720,000 distinct CDR3 sequences, 35% of them present only once. The sequencing sample was made of PBMCs. The sequence was obtained from a human donor in good health (CMV status not recorded). Some clones in this sample may be carry-over from other donors' samples.

The CDR3 coding sequence is TGTGCCAGCGCGGGGGTTAGCAATCAGCCCCAGCAATTT. Protein product: CASAGVSNQPQQF. The rearrangement links TRBV12-3 or TRBV12-4 to TRBJ1-5, with D possibly matching TRBD1 (5 bases). This CDR3 spans 13 amino acids.